This T cell receptor (beta chain) was sequenced in a study of radiotherapy plus CTLA-4 blockade in lung cancer. Study context: An objective response was seen in 15% to 20% of patients, and disease control in 25% to 40%. General study findings and limits: Response was reportedly best predicted by early blood T cell clone dynamics, with interferon-beta. After treatment with radiotherapy plus ipilimumab, TCR clones that came from the tumor expanded in blood.

Turning to this clone: Antigen: not known.

With 2 bases removed from V and 2 bases from J, the gap between germline ends came to 9 bases. There are 15 residues in the CDR3. CDR1 is MDHEN and CDR2 is SYDVKM in the germline V gene. CTLA-4 blockade with ipilimumab, together with focal radiation, was given to patients with chemo-refractory metastatic non-small-cell lung cancer. Here immunoSEQ multiplex PCR was the method, and the copy in TCRdb shows in-frame clones only, minus some. The sample holds about 80,000 clones, approximately 80% seen once. The chain links TRBV28 to TRBJ2-2; D is possibly TRBD1 (5 bases). This specimen consisted of peripheral blood, obtained from a patient treated with radiotherapy plus ipilimumab. The clonotype originates from a human donor with non-small cell lung cancer who had stable disease on radiotherapy plus ipilimumab. CDR3 residues: CASSLQGGNTGELFF. CDR3 DNA: TGTGCCAGCAGTTTACAGGGTGGCAACACCGGGGAGCTGTTTTTT. Based on the CDR3 plus reference TRBV28 and TRBJ2-2, the full variable domain is DVKVTQSSRYLVKRTGEKVFLECVQDMDHENMFWYRQDPGLGLRLIYFSYDVKMKEKGDIPEGYSVSREKKERFSLILESASTNQTSMYLCASSLQGGNTGELFFGEGSRLTVL.